This T cell receptor beta chain was sequenced during a study of cytomegalovirus exposure and HLA in healthy donors. The study, taken as a whole, reports: Specific recognition of CMV antigens was confirmed in vitro for a few chains (all CMV-associated).

The V and J ends lost 1 base and 0 bases respectively, with 13 bases between them. The CDR3 is 17 amino acids. Germline V lookup: CDR1 SNHLY, CDR2 FYNNEI. Profiling relied on immunoSEQ multiplex PCR, and the TCRdb table lists in-frame clones only, not all of them. This sample carries about 220,000 clones, about 90% of them seen once, and the ten largest clones take approximately 0.99%. This clone was counted many times. Its antigen is not known. The TCR originated in a woman under 30 in good health and CMV-seronegative. Sequenced material: PBMCs. V and J are TRBV2 and TRBJ1-5; perhaps TRBD1 as D (5 bases). CDR3: CASSEEGRGDSNQPQHF. CDR3 in DNA: TGTGCCAGCAGTGAAGAGGGGCGGGGCGATAGCAATCAGCCCCAGCATTTT.